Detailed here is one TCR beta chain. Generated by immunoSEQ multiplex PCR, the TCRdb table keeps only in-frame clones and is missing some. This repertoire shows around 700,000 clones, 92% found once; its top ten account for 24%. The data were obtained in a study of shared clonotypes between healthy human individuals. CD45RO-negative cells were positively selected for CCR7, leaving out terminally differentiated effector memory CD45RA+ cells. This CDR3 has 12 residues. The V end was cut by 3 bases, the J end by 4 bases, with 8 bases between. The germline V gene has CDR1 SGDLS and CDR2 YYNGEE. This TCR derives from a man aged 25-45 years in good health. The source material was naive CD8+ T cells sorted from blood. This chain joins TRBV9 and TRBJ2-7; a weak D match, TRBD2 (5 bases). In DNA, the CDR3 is TGTGCCAGCAGCGCGGGGATTTACGAGCAGTACTTC. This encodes CASSAGIYEQYF. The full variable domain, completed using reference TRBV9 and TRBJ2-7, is DSGVTQTPKHLITATGQRVTLRCSPRSGDLSVYWYQQSLDQGLQFLIQYYNGEERAKGNILERFSAQQFPDLHSELNLSSLELGDSALYFCASSAGIYEQYFGPGTRLTVT.